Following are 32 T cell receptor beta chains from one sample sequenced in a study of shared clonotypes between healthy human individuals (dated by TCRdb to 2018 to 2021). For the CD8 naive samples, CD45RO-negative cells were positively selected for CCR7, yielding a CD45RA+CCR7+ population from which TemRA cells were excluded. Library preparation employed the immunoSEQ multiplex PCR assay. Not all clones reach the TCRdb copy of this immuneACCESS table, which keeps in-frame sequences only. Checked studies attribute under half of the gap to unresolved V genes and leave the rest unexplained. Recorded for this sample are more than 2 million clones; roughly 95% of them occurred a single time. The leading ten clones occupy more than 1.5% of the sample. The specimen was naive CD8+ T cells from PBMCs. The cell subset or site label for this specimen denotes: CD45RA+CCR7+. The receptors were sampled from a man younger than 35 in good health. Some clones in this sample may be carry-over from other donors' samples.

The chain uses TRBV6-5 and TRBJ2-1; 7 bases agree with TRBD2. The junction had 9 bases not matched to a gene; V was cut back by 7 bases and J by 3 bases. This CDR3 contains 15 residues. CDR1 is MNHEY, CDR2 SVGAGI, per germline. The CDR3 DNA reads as TGTGCCAGCATGGGGCGGGAGTCGATCTACAATGAGCAGTTCTTC. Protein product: CASMGRESIYNEQFF.

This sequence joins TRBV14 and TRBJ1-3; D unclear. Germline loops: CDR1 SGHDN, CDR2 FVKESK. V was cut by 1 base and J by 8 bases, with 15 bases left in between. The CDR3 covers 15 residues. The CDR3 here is CASSQGGAFRDTIYF. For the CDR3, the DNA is TGTGCCAGCAGCCAAGGGGGAGCCTTCCGGGACACCATATATTTT.

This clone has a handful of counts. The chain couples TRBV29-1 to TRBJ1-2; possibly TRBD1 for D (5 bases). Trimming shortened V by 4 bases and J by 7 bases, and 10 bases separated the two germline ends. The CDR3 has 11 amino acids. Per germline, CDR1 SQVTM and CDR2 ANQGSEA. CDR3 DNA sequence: TGCAGCGTTGGTCGAGGGGCTGGCTACACCTTC. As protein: CSVGRGAGYTF.

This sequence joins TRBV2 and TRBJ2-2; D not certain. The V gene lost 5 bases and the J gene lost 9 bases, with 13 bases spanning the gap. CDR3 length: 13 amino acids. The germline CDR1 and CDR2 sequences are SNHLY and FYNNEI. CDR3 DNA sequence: TGTGCCAGCAGTATGATCTACCCACGGGAGCTGTTTTTT. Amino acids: CASSMIYPRELFF.

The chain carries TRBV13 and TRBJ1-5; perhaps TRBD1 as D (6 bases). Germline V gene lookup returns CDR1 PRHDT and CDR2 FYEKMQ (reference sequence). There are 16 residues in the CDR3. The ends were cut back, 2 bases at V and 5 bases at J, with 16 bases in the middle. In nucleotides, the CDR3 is TGTGCCAGCAGCTTACGCCTGACAGGAGACTATCAGCCCCAGCATTTT. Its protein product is CASSLRLTGDYQPQHF.

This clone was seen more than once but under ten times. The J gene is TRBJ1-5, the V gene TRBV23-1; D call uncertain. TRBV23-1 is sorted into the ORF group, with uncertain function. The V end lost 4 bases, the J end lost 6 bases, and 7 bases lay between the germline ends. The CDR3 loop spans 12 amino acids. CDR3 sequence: CASSLKVQPQHF. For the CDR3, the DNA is TGCGCCAGCAGTCTCAAGGTTCAGCCCCAGCATTTT.

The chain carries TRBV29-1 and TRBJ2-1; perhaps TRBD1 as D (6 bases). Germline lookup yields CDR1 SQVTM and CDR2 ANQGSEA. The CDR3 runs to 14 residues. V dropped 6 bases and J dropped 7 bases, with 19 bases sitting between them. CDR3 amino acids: CSVPTGFEANEQFF. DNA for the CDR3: TGCAGCGTACCCACAGGGTTCGAGGCGAATGAGCAGTTCTTC.

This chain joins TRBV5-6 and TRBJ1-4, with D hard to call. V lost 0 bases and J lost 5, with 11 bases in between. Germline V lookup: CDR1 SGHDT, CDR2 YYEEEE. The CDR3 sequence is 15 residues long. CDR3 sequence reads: CASSLGVSPNEKLFF. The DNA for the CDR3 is TGTGCCAGCAGCTTGGGGGTATCACCCAATGAAAAACTGTTTTTT.

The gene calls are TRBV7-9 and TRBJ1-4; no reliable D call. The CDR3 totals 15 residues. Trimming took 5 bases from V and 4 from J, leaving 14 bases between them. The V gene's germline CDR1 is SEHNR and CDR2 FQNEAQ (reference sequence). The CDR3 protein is CASSAGRLSNEKLFF. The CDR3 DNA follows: TGTGCCAGCAGCGCAGGCCGCCTAAGTAATGAAAAACTGTTTTTT.

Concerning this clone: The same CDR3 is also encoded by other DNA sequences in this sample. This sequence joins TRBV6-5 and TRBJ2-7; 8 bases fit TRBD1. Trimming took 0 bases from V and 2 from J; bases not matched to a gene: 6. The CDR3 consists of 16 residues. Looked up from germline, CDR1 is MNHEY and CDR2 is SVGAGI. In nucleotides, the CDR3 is TGTGCCAGCAGTTACTCGACGGGACAGGAGACCTACGAGCAGTACTTC. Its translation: CASSYSTGQETYEQYF.

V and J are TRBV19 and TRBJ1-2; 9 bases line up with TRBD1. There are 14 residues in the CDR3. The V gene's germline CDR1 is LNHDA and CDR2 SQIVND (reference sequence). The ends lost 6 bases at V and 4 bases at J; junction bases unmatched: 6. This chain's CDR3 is CASSQTGGTYGYTF. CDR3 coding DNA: TGTGCCAGTAGCCAGACAGGGGGAACCTATGGCTACACCTTC.

Here the CDR3 DNA reads TGTGCCAGCAGTTTTAGGACGGGAGGAAATCAGCCCCAGCATTTT. The encoded protein is CASSFRTGGNQPQHF. The rearrangement joins TRBV28 to TRBJ1-5, with unresolved D. This CDR3 has 15 amino acids. Germline V CDR1 and CDR2: MDHEN, SYDVKM. V lost 3 bases, J lost 4 bases, and 13 bases lay in between.

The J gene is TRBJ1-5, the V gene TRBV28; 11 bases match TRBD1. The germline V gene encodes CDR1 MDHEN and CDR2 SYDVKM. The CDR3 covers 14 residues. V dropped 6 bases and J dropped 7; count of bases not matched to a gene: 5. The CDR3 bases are TGTGCCAGCAGAAAGGGACAGGGGGGACAGCCCCAGCATTTT. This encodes CASRKGQGGQPQHF.

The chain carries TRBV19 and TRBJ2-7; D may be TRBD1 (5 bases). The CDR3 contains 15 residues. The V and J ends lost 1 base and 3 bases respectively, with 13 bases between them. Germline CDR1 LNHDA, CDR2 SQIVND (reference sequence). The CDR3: CASSIATDSFYEQYF. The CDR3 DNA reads TGTGCCAGTAGTATAGCTACAGACAGCTTCTACGAGCAGTACTTC. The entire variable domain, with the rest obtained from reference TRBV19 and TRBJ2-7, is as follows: DGGITQSPKYLFRKEGQNVTLSCEQNLNHDAMYWYRQDPGQGLRLIYYSQIVNDFQKGDIAEGYSVSREKKESFPLTVTSAQKNPTAFYLCASSIATDSFYEQYFGPGTRLTVT.

The chain's CDR3 is CASSSRELAGDYNEQFF. CDR3 coding DNA: TGTGCCAGCAGTTCTAGGGAATTAGCGGGCGACTACAATGAGCAGTTCTTC. The rearrangement uses TRBV28 and TRBJ2-1, with 7 bases identical to TRBD2. Germline V gene lookup returns CDR1 MDHEN and CDR2 SYDVKM. The CDR3 consists of 17 residues. J gave up 3 bases and V 4 bases, and 12 bases lay outside the gene matches.

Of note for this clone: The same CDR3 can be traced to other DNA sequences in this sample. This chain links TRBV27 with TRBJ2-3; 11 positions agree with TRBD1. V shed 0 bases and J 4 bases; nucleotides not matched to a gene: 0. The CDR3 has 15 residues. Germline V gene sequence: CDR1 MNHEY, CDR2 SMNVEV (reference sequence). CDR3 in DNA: TGTGCCAGCAGTTTATCGGGACAGGGGGCAGATACGCAGTATTTT. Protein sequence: CASSLSGQGADTQYF.

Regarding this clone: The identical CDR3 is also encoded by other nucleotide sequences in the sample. CDR3 amino acids: CASSLLGDTGELFF. As DNA, the CDR3 is TGTGCCAGCAGTTTATTGGGGGACACCGGGGAGCTGTTTTTT. This sequence joins TRBV27 and TRBJ2-2, with D possibly called TRBD1 or TRBD2 (5 bases each). V lost 1 base, J lost 3 bases, and 6 bases lay in between. The CDR3 consists of 14 residues. CDR1 and CDR2 (germline): MNHEY, SMNVEV (reference sequence).

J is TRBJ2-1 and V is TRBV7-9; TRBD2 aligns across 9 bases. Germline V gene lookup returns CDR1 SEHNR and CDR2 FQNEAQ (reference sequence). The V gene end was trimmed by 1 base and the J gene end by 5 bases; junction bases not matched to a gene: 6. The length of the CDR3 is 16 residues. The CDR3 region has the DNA TGTGCCAGCAGCTTAGGTTATGGGACTAGCAACAATGAGCAGTTCTTC. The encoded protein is CASSLGYGTSNNEQFF.

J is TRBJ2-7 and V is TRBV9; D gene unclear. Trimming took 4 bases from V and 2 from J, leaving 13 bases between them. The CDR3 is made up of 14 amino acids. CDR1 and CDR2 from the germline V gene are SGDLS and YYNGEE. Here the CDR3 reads CASSPANGPYEQYF. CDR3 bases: TGTGCCAGCAGCCCCGCGAATGGTCCCTACGAGCAGTACTTC.

CDR3 sequence reads: CASSPGRGVDLYEQYF. In DNA, the CDR3 is TGTGCCAGCAGCCCCGGAAGGGGAGTGGACCTCTACGAGCAGTACTTC. The chain links TRBV9 to TRBJ2-7; D tentatively fits TRBD1 or TRBD2 (5 bases each). Germline loops: CDR1 SGDLS, CDR2 YYNGEE. Trimming took off 4 bases at V and 3 bases at J, with 20 bases between the two ends. The CDR3 has 16 amino acids. The whole variable domain, remainder taken from reference TRBV9 and TRBJ2-7, is DSGVTQTPKHLITATGQRVTLRCSPRSGDLSVYWYQQSLDQGLQFLIQYYNGEERAKGNILERFSAQQFPDLHSELNLSSLELGDSALYFCASSPGRGVDLYEQYFGPGTRLTVT.

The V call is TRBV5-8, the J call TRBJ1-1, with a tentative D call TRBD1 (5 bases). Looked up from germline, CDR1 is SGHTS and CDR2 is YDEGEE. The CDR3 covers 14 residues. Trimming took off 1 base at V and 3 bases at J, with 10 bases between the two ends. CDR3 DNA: TGTGCCAGCAGCTTGAAGGGGCTACACACTGAAGCTTTCTTT. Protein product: CASSLKGLHTEAFF.

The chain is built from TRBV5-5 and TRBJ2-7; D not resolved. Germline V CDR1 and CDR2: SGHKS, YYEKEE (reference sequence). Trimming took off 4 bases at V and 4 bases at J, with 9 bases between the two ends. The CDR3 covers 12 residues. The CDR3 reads CASSIPGYEQYF. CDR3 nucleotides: TGTGCCAGCAGCATCCCGGGTTACGAGCAGTACTTC.

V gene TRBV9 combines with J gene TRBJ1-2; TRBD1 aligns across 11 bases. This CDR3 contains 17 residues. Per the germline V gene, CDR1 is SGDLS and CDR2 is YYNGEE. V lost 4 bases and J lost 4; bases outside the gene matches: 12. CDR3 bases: TGTGCCAGCAGCATAGGGACAGGGGGTTTTTCTCTCTATGGCTACACCTTC. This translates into CASSIGTGGFSLYGYTF.

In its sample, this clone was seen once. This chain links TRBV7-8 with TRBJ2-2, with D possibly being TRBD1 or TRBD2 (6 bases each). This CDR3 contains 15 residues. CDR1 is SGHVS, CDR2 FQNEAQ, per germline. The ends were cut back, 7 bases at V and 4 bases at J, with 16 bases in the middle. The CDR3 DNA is TGTGCCAGCACCCTAAGGGGGGCGGGCACCGGGGAGCTGTTTTTT. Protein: CASTLRGAGTGELFF. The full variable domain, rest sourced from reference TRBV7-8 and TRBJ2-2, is GAGVSQSPRYKVAKRGQDVALRCDPISGHVSLFWYQQALGQGPEFLTYFQNEAQLDKSGLPSDRFFAERPEGSVSTLKIQRTQQEDSAVYLCASTLRGAGTGELFFGEGSRLTVL.

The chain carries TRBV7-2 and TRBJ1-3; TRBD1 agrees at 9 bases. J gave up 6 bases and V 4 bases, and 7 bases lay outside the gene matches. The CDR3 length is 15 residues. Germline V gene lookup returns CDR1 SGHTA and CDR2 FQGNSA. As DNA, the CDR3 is TGTGCCAGCAGCTCCGGGACAGGGAGAGCAAACACCATATATTTT. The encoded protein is CASSSGTGRANTIYF.

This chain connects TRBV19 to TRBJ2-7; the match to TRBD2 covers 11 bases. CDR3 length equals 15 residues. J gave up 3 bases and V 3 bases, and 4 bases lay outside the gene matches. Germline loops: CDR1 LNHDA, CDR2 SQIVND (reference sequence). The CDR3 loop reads CASSILAGGIYEQYF. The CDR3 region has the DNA TGTGCCAGTAGTATTCTAGCGGGAGGAATCTACGAGCAGTACTTC. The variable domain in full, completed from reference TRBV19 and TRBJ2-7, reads DGGITQSPKYLFRKEGQNVTLSCEQNLNHDAMYWYRQDPGQGLRLIYYSQIVNDFQKGDIAEGYSVSREKKESFPLTVTSAQKNPTAFYLCASSILAGGIYEQYFGPGTRLTVT.

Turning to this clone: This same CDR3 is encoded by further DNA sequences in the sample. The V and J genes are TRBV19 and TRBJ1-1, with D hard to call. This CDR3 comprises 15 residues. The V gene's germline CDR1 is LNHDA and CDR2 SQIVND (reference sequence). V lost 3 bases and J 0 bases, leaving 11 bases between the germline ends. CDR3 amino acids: CASSIRASMNTEAFF. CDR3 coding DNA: TGTGCCAGTAGTATTCGGGCCAGCATGAACACTGAAGCTTTCTTT.

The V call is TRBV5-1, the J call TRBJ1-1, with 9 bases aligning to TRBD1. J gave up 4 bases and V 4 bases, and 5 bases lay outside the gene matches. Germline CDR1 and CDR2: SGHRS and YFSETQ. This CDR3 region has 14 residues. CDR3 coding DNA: TGCGCCAGCAGCCCACAGGGGGCGAGCACTGAAGCTTTCTTT. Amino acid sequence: CASSPQGASTEAFF. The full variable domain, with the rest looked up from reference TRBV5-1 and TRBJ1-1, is KAGVTQTPRYLIKTRGQQVTLSCSPISGHRSVSWYQQTPGQGLQFLFEYFSETQRNKGNFPGRFSGRQFSNSRSEMNVSTLELGDSALYLCASSPQGASTEAFFGQGTRLTVV.

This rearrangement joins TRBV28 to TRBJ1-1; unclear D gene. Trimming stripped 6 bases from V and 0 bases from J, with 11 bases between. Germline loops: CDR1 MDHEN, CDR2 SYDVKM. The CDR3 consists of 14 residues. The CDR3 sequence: CASSSLLMNTEAFF. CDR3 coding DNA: TGTGCCAGCAGCTCCCTGTTAATGAACACTGAAGCTTTCTTT.

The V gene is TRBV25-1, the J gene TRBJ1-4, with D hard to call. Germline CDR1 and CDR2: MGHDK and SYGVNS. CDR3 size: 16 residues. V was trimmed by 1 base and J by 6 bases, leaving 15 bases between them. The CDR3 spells CASSEFRQYHHEKLFF. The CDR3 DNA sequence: TGTGCCAGCAGTGAATTCAGGCAGTACCACCATGAAAAACTGTTTTTT.

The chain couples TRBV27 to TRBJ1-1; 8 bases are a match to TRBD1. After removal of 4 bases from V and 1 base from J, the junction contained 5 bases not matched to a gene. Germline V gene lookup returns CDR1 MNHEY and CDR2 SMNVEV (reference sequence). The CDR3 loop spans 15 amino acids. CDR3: CASSSGQARNTEAFF. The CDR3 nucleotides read TGTGCCAGCAGTTCGGGACAGGCCAGGAACACTGAAGCTTTCTTT.

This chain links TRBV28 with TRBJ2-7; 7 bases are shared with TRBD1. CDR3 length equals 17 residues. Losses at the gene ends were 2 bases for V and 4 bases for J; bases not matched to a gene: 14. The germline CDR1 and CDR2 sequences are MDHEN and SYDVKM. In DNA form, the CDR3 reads TGTGCCAGCAGTTTACCCCTCGACAGGGAAGATATATACGAGCAGTACTTC. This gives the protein CASSLPLDREDIYEQYF. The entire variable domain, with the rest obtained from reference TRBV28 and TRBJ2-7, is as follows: DVKVTQSSRYLVKRTGEKVFLECVQDMDHENMFWYRQDPGLGLRLIYFSYDVKMKEKGDIPEGYSVSREKKERFSLILESASTNQTSMYLCASSLPLDREDIYEQYFGPGTRLTVT.